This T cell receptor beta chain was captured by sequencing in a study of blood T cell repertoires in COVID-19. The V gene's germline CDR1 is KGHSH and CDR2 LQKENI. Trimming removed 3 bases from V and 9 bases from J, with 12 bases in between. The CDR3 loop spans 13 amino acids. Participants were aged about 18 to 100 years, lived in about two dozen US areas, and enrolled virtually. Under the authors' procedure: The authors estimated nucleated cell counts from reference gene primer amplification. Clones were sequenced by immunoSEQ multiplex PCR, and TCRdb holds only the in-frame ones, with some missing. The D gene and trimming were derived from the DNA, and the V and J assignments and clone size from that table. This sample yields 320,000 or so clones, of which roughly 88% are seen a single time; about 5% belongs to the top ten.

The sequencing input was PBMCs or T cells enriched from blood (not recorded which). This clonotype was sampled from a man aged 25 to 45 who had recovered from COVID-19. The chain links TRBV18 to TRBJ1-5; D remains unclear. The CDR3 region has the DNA TGTGCCAGCTCACCGGCCTTAACAACGCCCCAGCATTTT. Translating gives CASSPALTTPQHF.